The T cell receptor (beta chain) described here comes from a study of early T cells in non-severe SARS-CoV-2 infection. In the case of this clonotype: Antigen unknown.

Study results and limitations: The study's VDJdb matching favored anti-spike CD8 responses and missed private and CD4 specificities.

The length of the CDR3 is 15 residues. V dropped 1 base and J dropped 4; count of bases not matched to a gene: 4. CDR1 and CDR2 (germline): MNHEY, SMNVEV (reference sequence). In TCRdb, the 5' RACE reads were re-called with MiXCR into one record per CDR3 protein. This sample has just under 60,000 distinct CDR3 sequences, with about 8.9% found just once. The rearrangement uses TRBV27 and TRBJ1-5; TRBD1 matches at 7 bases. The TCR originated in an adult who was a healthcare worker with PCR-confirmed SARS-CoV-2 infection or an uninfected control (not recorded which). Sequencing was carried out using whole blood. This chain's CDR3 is CASSLWAGGNQPQHF. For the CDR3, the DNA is TGTGCCAGCAGTTTATGGGCAGGGGGTAATCAGCCCCAGCATTTT.